This entry lists 17 T cell receptor beta chains sequenced from one sample in a study of T cell responses to AZD1222 COVID-19 vaccine. Assay: immunoSEQ multiplex PCR; the TCRdb copy retains only in-frame clones and omits some. The sample shows 100,000 to 150,000 clones, about 79% of them seen only once. The sample consisted of peripheral blood, taken 28 days after the second AZD1222 dose. Receptors originate from an adult who received the AZD1222 COVID-19 vaccine.

V usage is TRBV6-5 and J usage is TRBJ1-2; 7 nucleotides line up with TRBD1. Germline assignment: CDR1 MNHEY and CDR2 SVGAGI. J gave up 5 bases and V 6 bases, and 6 bases lay outside the gene matches. The CDR3 sequence is 13 residues long. The CDR3 sequence: CASSPTGPYGYTF. CDR3 DNA sequence: TGTGCCAGCAGCCCGACAGGGCCTTATGGCTACACCTTC.

The V and J genes are TRBV15 and TRBJ1-5; D unresolved. The CDR3 runs 14 residues. With 0 bases removed from V and 7 bases from J, the gap between germline ends came to 10 bases. Per germline, CDR1 LNHNV and CDR2 YYDKDF (reference sequence). The CDR3 region is CATSRDRSKQPQHF. CDR3 coding DNA: TGTGCCACCAGCAGAGATCGGTCCAAACAGCCCCAGCATTTT. The full variable domain, in which reference TRBV15 and TRBJ1-5 provide the parts outside the CDR3, is DAMVIQNPRYQVTQFGKPVTLSCSQTLNHNVMYWYQQKSSQAPKLLFHYYDKDFNNEADTPDNFQSRRPNTSFCFLDIRSPGLGDTAMYLCATSRDRSKQPQHFGDGTRLSIL.

The rearrangement joins TRBV10-1 to TRBJ1-1; D is undetermined. This CDR3 spans 13 amino acids. V shed 4 bases and J shed 3 bases, with 9 bases lying between them. Germline CDR1 and CDR2: WNHNN and SYGVQD (reference sequence). CDR3 protein: CASSADGDTEAFF. Written as DNA, the CDR3 is TGCGCCAGCAGTGCGGACGGGGACACTGAAGCTTTCTTT.

The gene calls are TRBV6-5 and TRBJ1-2; TRBD1 matches at 7 bases. CDR3 length: 15 amino acids. The germline CDR1 and CDR2 sequences are MNHEY and SVGAGI. The V gene end was trimmed by 0 bases and the J gene end by 7 bases; junction bases not matched to a gene: 8. The CDR3 bases are TGTGCCAGCAGTTACTCTGACAGGGTGGGGACTGGCTACACCTTC. Amino acids: CASSYSDRVGTGYTF.

This chain joins TRBV5-1 and TRBJ2-7, with 8 positions matching TRBD2. The CDR3 has 14 amino acids. V was clipped by 2 bases and J by 6 bases; unmatched bases: 7. Germline loops: CDR1 SGHRS, CDR2 YFSETQ. The DNA of the CDR3 is TGCGCCAGCAGCTTCGGGGGGGCGACCGCCGAGCAGTACTTC. It is translated as CASSFGGATAEQYF.

The chain employs TRBV12-3 or TRBV12-4 and TRBJ1-6; D remains unclear. Deletions cut 1 base from V and 7 bases from J, with 5 bases between. The CDR3 runs to 13 residues. CDR3 sequence (DNA): TGTGCCAGCAGTTTAGGCTCAAATTCACCCCTCCACTTT. Translation gives CASSLGSNSPLHF.

The V and J genes are TRBV5-6 and TRBJ2-7; no reliable D call. V was clipped by 0 bases and J by 0 bases, with 4 bases between them. In germline, CDR1 is SGHDT, CDR2 YYEEEE. CDR3 size: 13 residues. CDR3 residues: CASSLVYSYEQYF. The CDR3 DNA reads TGTGCCAGCAGCTTGGTTTACTCCTACGAGCAGTACTTC.

The V and J genes are TRBV9 and TRBJ1-4, with a possible D match to TRBD1 (5 bases). The length of the CDR3 is 13 residues. The germline CDR1 and CDR2 sequences are SGDLS and YYNGEE. V was cut by 4 bases and J by 8 bases, with 12 bases left in between. The DNA of the CDR3 is TGTGCCAGCAGCCCTGGGGCATGGGAAAAACTGTTTTTT. It specifies CASSPGAWEKLFF.

The chain joins TRBV6-1 to TRBJ1-6, with D perhaps TRBD1 (5 bases). Germline V CDR1 and CDR2: MNHNS, SASEGT. Trimming shortened V by 3 bases and J by 9 bases, and 9 bases separated the two germline ends. This CDR3 comprises 13 residues. CDR3 residues: CASSDRDFSPLHF. The DNA of the CDR3 is TGTGCCAGCAGTGACAGGGACTTTTCACCCCTCCACTTT.

The J gene is TRBJ1-1, the V gene TRBV15; 9 bases line up with TRBD1. CDR1 is LNHNV, CDR2 YYDKDF, per germline (reference sequence). Trimming removed 0 bases from V and 7 bases from J; junction bases left unmatched: 3. The CDR3 runs to 14 residues. The CDR3: CATSREQGAREAFF. CDR3 DNA: TGTGCCACCAGCAGAGAACAGGGGGCCCGTGAAGCTTTCTTT.

The chain has TRBV18 and TRBJ1-3, with D possibly TRBD1 on 5 matching bases. CDR3 length: 16 amino acids. Per germline, CDR1 KGHSH and CDR2 LQKENI. Trimming shortened V by 1 base and J by 2 bases, and 12 bases separated the two germline ends. The CDR3 reads CASSPLSRTTGNTIYF. The CDR3 nucleotides are TGTGCCAGCTCACCACTGTCTCGGACAACTGGAAACACCATATATTTT. Supplemented by reference TRBV18 and TRBJ1-3, the full variable domain reads NAGVMQNPRHLVRRRGQEARLRCSPMKGHSHVYWYRQLPEEGLKFMVYLQKENIIDESGMPKERFSAEFPKEGPSILRIQQVVRGDSAAYFCASSPLSRTTGNTIYFGEGSWLTVV.

This sequence joins TRBV9 and TRBJ2-2; possibly TRBD1 for D (6 bases). Trimming took off 2 bases at V and 7 bases at J, with 15 bases between the two ends. Germline V gene data show CDR1 as SGDLS and CDR2 as YYNGEE. The CDR3 consists of 15 residues. CDR3 in DNA: TGTGCCAGCAGCGTGGTACAGGGATTAAGCGGGGAGCTGTTTTTT. Encoded protein: CASSVVQGLSGELFF.

This sequence joins TRBV7-9 and TRBJ2-1, with TRBD1 matching 10 bases. J was trimmed by 7 bases and V by 3 bases; bases with no gene match: 9. This CDR3 comprises 16 residues. The germline V gene encodes CDR1 SEHNR and CDR2 FQNEAQ (reference sequence). The CDR3 sequence is CASSFVPGQGKNEQFF. DNA for the CDR3: TGTGCCAGCAGCTTTGTTCCGGGACAGGGGAAGAATGAGCAGTTCTTC.

The chain employs TRBV2 and TRBJ1-2; D may be TRBD1 (5 bases). Germline values: CDR1 SNHLY, CDR2 FYNNEI. The CDR3 length is 16 residues. Trimming shortened V by 4 bases and J by 2 bases, and 17 bases separated the two germline ends. The CDR3 DNA follows: TGTGCCAGCAGTGGGGGGGAGGTGACAGCAAACTATGGCTACACCTTC. Protein product: CASSGGEVTANYGYTF.

The genes are TRBV7-3 and TRBJ2-4; 7 nucleotides match TRBD2. V shed 2 bases, J shed 1 base, and the junction held 8 bases outside the gene matches. The CDR3 consists of 17 residues. Germline values: CDR1 SGHTA, CDR2 FQGTGA. The CDR3 nucleotides are TGTGCCAGCAGCTTATCAACTGGGGGAGGGGCCAAAAACATTCAGTACTTC. This encodes CASSLSTGGGAKNIQYF.

This chain connects TRBV19 to TRBJ1-5, with D maybe TRBD1 (6 bases). The V end was cut by 1 base, the J end by 5 bases, with 18 bases between. Germline-derived CDR1 and CDR2 are LNHDA and SQIVND (reference sequence). The CDR3 spans 17 residues. The CDR3 here is CASSIVRGMVMDQPQHF. In DNA, the CDR3 is TGTGCCAGTAGTATAGTCAGGGGCATGGTAATGGATCAGCCCCAGCATTTT.

CDR3 nucleotide sequence: TGTGCCAGTAGTGTCCGGACAGGGGGTGTGAGCTACACCTTC. The encoded protein is CASSVRTGGVSYTF. The rearrangement joins TRBV19 to TRBJ1-2; 10 nucleotides line up with TRBD1. V lost 5 bases and J lost 9; bases outside the gene matches: 9. The CDR3 contains 14 residues. Germline V gene sequence: CDR1 LNHDA, CDR2 SQIVND (reference sequence).